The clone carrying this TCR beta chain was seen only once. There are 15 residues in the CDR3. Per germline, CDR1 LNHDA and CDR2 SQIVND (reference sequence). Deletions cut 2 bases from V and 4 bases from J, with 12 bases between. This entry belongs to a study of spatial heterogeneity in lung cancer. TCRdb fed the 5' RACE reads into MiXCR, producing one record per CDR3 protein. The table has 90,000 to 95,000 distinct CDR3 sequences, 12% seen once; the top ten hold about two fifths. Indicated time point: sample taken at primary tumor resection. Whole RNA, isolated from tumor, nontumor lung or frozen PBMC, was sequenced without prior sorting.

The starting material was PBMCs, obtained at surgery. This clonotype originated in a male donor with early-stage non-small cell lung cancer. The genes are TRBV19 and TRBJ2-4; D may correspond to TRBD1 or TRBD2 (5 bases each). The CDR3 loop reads CASSIPWGPKNIQYF. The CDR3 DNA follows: TGTGCCAGTAGTATACCCTGGGGACCGAAAAACATTCAGTACTTC. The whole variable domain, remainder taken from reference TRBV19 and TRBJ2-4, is DGGITQSPKYLFRKEGQNVTLSCEQNLNHDAMYWYRQDPGQGLRLIYYSQIVNDFQKGDIAEGYSVSREKKESFPLTVTSAQKNPTAFYLCASSIPWGPKNIQYFGAGTRLSVL.